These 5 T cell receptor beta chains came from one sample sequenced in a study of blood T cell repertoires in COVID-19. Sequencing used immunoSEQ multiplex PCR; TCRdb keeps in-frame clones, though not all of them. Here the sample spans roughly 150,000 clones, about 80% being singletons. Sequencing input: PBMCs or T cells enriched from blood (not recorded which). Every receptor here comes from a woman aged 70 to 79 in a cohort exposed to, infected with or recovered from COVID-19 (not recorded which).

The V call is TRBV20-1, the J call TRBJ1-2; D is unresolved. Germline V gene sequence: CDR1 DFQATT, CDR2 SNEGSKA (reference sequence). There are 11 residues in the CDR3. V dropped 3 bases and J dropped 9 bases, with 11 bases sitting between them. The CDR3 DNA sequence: TGCAGTGCTAGCAGGCTTCCGAGCTACACCTTC. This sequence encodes CSASRLPSYTF.

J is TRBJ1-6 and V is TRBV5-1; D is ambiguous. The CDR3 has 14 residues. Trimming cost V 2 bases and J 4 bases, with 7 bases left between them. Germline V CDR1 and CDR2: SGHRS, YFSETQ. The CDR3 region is CASSFGDYNSPLHF. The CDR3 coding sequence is TGCGCCAGCAGCTTCGGGGATTATAATTCACCCCTCCACTTT.

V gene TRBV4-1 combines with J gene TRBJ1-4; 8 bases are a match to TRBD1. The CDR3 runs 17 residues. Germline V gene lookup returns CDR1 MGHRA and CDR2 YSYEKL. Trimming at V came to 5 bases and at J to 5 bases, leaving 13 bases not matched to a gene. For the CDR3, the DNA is TGCGCCAGCAGCACTCGGACAGGGATCCCACGAAATGAAAAACTGTTTTTT. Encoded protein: CASSTRTGIPRNEKLFF.

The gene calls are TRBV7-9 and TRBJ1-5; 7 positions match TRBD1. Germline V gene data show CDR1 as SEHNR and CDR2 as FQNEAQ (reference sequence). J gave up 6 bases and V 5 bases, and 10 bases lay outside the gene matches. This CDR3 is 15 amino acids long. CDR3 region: CASSKTQGVGQPQHF. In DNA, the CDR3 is TGTGCCAGCAGCAAAACGCAGGGGGTGGGTCAGCCCCAGCATTTT.

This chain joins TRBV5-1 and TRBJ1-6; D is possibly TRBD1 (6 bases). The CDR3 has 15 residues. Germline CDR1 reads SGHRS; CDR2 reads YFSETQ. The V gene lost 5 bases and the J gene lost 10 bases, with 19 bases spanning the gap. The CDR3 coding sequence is TGCGCCAGCAGTAACTCGGACAGAAGAGACTCACCCCTCCACTTT. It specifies CASSNSDRRDSPLHF.